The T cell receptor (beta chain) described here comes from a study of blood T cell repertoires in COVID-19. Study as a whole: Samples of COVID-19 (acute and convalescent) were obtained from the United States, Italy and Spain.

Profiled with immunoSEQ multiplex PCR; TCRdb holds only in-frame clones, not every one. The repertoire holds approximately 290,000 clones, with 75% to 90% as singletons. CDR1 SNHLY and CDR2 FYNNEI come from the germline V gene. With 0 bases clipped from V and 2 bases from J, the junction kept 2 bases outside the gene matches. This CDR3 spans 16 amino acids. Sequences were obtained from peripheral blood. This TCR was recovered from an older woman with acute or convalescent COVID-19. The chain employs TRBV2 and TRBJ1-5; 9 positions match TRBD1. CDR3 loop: CASSEARTGGNQPQHF. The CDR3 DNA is TGTGCCAGCAGTGAAGCGAGGACAGGGGGCAATCAGCCCCAGCATTTT.